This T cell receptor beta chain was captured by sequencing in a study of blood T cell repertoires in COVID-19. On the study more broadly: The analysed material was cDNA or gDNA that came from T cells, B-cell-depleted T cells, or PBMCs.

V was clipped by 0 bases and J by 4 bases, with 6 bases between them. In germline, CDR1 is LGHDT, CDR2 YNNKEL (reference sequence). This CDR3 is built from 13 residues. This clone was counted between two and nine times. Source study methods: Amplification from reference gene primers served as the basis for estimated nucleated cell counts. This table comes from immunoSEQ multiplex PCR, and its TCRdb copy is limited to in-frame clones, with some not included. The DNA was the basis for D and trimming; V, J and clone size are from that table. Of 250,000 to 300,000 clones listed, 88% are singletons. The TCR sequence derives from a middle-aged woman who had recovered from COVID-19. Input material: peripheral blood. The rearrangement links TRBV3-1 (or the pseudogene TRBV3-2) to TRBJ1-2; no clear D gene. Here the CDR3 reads CASSQDLSYGYTF. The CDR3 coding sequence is TGTGCCAGCAGCCAAGATCTTAGCTATGGCTACACCTTC.